This T cell receptor (beta chain) was observed in a study of T cells in Graves' hyperthyroidism and ophthalmopathy. This clonotype was seen more than once but under ten times. One end of the junction fails to match germline, which may point to a read error. What was amplified from RNA transcripts were TCR beta CDR3 regions. The HTBI set primed first-round TCR CDR3 RT-PCR. TCRdb recomputed calls from the multiplex PCR reads with MiXCR, one row per CDR3 protein. Of around 700,000 distinct CDR3 sequences detected, around 40% appear once; the ten largest clones hold around 32%. The sequence was collected from a woman in her 40s with Graves' hyperthyroidism. Sequenced sample: blood.

The CDR3 DNA is TGTGCCAGCAGTAAGAAGGGACAGAAGTACGAGCAGTACTTC. Protein: CASSKKGQKYEQYF. The chain is built from TRBV10-3 and TRBJ2-7, with TRBD1 matching 7 bases. CDR1 and CDR2 from the germline V gene are ENHRY and SYGVKD. The CDR3 is 14 amino acids.